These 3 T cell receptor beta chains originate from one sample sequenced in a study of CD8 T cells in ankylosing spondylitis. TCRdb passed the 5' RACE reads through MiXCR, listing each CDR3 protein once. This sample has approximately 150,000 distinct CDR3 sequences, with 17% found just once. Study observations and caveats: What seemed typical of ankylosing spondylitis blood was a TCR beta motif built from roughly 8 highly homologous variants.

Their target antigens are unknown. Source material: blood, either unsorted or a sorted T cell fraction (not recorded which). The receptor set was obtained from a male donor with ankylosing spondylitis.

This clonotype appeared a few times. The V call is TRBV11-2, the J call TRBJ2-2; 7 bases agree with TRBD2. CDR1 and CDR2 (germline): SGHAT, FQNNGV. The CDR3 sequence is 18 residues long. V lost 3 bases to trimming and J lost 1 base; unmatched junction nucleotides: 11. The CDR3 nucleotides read TGTGCCAGCAGCTTCCCGGGAATGCTAGCGGTGAACACCGGGGAGCTGTTTTTT. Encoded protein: CASSFPGMLAVNTGELFF.

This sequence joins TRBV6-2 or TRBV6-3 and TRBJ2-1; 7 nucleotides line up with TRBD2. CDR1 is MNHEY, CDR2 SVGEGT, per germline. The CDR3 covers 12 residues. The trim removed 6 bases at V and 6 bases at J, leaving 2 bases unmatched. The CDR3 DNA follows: TGTGCCAGCAGATCTAGCGGCAATGAGCAGTTCTTC. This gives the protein CASRSSGNEQFF.

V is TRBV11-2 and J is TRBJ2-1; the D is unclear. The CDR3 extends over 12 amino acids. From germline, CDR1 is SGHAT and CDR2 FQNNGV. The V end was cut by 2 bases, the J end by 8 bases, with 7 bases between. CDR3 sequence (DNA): TGTGCCAGCAGCTTAACCTCCGATGAGCAGTTCTTC. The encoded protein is CASSLTSDEQFF.